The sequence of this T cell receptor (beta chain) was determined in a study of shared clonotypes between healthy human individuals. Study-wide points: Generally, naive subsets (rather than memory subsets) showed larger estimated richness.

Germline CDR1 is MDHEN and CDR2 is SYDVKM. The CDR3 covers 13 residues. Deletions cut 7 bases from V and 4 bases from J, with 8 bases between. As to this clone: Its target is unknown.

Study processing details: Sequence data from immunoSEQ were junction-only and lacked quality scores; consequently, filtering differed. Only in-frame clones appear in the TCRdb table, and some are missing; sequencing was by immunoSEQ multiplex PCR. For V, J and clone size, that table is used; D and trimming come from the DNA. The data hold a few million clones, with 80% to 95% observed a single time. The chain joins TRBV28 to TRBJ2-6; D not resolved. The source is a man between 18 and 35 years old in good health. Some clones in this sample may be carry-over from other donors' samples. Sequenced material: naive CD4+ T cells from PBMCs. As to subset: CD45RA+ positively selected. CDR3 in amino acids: CASTEIGANVLTF. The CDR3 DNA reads TGTGCCAGCACCGAAATAGGGGCCAACGTCCTGACTTTC.